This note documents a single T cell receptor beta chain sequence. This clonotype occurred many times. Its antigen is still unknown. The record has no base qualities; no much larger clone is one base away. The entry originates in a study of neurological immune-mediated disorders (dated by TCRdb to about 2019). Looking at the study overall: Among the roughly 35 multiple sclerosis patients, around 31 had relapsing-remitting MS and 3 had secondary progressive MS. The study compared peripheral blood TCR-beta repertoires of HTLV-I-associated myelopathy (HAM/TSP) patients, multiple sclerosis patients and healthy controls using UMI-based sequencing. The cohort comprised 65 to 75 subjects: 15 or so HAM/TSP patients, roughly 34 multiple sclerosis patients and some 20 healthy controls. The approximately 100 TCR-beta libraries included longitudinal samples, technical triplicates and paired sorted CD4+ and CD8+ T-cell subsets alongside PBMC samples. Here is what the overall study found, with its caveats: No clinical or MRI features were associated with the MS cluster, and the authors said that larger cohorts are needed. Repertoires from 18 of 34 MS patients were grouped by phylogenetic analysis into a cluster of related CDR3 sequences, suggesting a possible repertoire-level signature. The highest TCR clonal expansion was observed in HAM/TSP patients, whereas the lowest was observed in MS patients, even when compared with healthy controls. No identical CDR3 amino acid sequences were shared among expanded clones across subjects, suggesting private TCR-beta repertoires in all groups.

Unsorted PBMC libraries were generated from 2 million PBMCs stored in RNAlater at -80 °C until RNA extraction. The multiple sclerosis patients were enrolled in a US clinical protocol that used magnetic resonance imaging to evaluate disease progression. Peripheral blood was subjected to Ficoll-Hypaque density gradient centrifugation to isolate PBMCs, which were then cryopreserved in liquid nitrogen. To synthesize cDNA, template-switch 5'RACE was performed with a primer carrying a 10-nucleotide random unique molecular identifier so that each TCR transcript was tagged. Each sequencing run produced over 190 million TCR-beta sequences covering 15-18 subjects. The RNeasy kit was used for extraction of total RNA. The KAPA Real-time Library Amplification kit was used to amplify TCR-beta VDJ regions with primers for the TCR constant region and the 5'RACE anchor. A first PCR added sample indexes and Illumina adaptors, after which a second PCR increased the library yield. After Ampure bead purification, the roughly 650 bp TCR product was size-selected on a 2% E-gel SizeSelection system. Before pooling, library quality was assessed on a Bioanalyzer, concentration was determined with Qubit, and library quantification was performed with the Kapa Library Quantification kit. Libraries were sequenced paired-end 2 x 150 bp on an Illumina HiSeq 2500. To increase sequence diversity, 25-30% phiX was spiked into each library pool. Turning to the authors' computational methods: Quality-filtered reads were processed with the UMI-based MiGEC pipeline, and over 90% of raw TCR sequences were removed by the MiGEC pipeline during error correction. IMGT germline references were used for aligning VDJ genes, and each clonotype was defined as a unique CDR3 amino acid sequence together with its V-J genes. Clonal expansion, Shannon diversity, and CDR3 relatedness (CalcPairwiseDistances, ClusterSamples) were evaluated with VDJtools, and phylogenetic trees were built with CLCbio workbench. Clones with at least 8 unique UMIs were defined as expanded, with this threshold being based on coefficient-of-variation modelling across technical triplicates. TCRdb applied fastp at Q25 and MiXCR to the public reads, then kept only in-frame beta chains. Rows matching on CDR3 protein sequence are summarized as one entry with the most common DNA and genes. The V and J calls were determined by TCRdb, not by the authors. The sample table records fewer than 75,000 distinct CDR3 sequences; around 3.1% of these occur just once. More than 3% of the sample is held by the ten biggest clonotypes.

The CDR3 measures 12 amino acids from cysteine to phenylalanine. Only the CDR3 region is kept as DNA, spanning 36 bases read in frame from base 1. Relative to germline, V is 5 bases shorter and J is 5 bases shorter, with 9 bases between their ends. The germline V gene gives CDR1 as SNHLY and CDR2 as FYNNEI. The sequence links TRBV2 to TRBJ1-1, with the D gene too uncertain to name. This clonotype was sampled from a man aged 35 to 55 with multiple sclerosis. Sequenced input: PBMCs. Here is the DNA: TGTGCCAGCAGTCAAGAGAGGACTGAAGCTTTCTTT. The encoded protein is CASSQERTEAFF.